This T cell receptor (beta chain) was observed in a study of cytotoxic CD8 clonotypes in ibrutinib-treated CLL (dated by TCRdb to about 2021). About the investigation overall: The cohort included more than 14 treatment-naive and ten to eleven relapsed/refractory patients; some 18 were IGHV unmutated. Cryopreserved peripheral blood mononuclear cells were obtained before treatment, at response, and at either sustained remission or disease progression. Samples at response were collected after a median of about twelve months of treatment, with a range of roughly 6 to 40 months. Of the approximately 86 participants in the trial, roughly 26 had longitudinal samples available. Responses were partial in roughly 25 patients and complete in 2; after median approximately 69 months follow-up, roughly 15 stayed in remission and 12 progressed. On average, each sample had approximately 280,000 productive templates and more than 75,000 productive rearrangements. Patients were still on ibrutinib when every remission and progressive disease sample was collected. Study-level results and caveats: Public clonotypes were rare and either contracted or stayed stable during treatment, and the rise in clonality at ibrutinib response reflected the expansion of private clonotypes. Clonality increased at ibrutinib response, stayed stable in sustained remission, and fell back toward baseline at progression. Lymph node repertoires were not examined, and the timing of sampling was not matched between patients in sustained remission and those whose disease progressed. At baseline, clonality was higher than in age-matched healthy donors and showed a strong correlation with circulating CD8+ T-cell counts.

The sample's time point label is to be understood as: 12 months on ibrutinib. For TCR beta library preparation, 2 to 2.5 micrograms of genomic DNA were isolated from cryopreserved PBMCs. Longitudinal blood samples from CLL patients receiving ibrutinib monotherapy were subjected to high-throughput TCR beta sequencing. The patients took part in an open-label, single-center phase 2 trial of ibrutinib monotherapy. Each clonotype received, on average, approximately 9.9x coverage in deep resolution sequencing performed on a MiSeq, where the target depth lay between 1 in 1 million and 1 in 200,000 T cells. The immunoSEQ hsTCRB Kit was used to generate TCR beta libraries. In the authors' own workflow: ImmunoSEQ Data Assistant and ImmunoSEQ Analyzer were used for data analysis, and V, D and J genes were assigned according to IMGT definitions. Clonality, which ranges from 0 to 1, was calculated as one minus the normalized Shannon entropy of productive rearrangement frequencies. Only overrepresented clonotypes making up at least 0.05% of the repertoire of each patient were included in the public clonotype analysis. Repertoires from roughly 13 age-matched healthy donors in immuneACCESS were used as clonality controls. TCRdb retrieved this table from immuneACCESS and kept in-frame rearrangements only. Not all clones are present; in checked studies, unresolved V genes account for under half, and no reason is known for the remainder. V, J and clone size are taken as reported in that table, and D and trimming were inferred from the DNA itself. For this sample there are some 200,000 clones; 60% to 80% appear just once. The top ten hold 5.9% of the sample.

From cysteine to phenylalanine, the CDR3 is 16 amino acids long. The DNA shown is the 48-base CDR3, in frame from base 1. CDR1 and CDR2, looked up from the germline V gene, are SGHTA and FQGNSA. Trimming takes 1 base from V and 0 bases from J, and the germline ends sit 10 bases apart. Remarks on this clone: Its antigen is currently not known. Base qualities are missing; no much larger clone stands one base away.

This clonotype was sampled from a human donor with chronic lymphocytic leukemia. Here the chain combines TRBV7-2 and TRBJ2-4; a tentative D call is TRBD1 (5 bases match). The material was PBMCs, obtained after 12 months of ibrutinib treatment. The nucleotides read TGTGCCAGCAGCTTAGAGCAGGGATTAGCCAAAAACATTCAGTACTTC. This is translated as CASSLEQGLAKNIQYF. Extended through the reference TRBV7-2 and TRBJ2-4 proteins, this CDR3 yields the full variable domain: GAGVSQSPSNKVTEKGKDVELRCDPISGHTALYWYRQSLGQGLEFLIYFQGNSAPDKSGLPSDRFSAERTGGSVSTLTIQRTQQEDSAVYLCASSLEQGLAKNIQYFGAGTRLSVL.